This entry lists 3 T cell receptor beta chains sequenced from one sample in a study of blood T cell repertoires in COVID-19. Assay used: immunoSEQ multiplex PCR; TCRdb lists only in-frame clones, some missing. In the table there are some 180,000 clones, 81% of which are singletons. What was sequenced was peripheral blood. The receptors originated from a woman aged 35 to 49 with COVID-19, enrolled during active disease.

Concerning this clone: The sample contains more than one DNA sequence encoding this CDR3. The rearrangement links TRBV18 to TRBJ2-5; a weak D match, TRBD1 (6 bases). The length of the CDR3 is 13 residues. Germline V gene lookup returns CDR1 KGHSH and CDR2 LQKENI. The V gene lost 2 bases and the J gene lost 2 bases, with 6 bases spanning the gap. CDR3 sequence reads: CASSPGQQETQYF. CDR3 bases: TGTGCCAGCTCACCAGGACAGCAAGAGACCCAGTACTTC. Full variable domain (remainder filled in from reference TRBV18 and TRBJ2-5): NAGVMQNPRHLVRRRGQEARLRCSPMKGHSHVYWYRQLPEEGLKFMVYLQKENIIDESGMPKERFSAEFPKEGPSILRIQQVVRGDSAAYFCASSPGQQETQYFGPGTRLLVL.

The rearrangement uses TRBV5-6 and TRBJ2-2, with D uncertain. The V end was cut by 0 bases, the J end by 2 bases, with 8 bases between. The CDR3 runs to 15 residues. Germline V gene lookup returns CDR1 SGHDT and CDR2 YYEEEE. As DNA, the CDR3 is TGTGCCAGCAGCTTGGGACTCCGAAACACCGGGGAGCTGTTTTTT. Its protein is CASSLGLRNTGELFF.

This clone was recorded once. V gene TRBV7-9 combines with J gene TRBJ2-2; D ambiguous. Germline-derived CDR1 and CDR2 are SEHNR and FQNEAQ (reference sequence). Trimming shortened V by 1 base and J by 6 bases, and 6 bases separated the two germline ends. The CDR3 covers 13 residues. The CDR3 loop is CASSLVHAGELFF. In DNA, the CDR3 is TGTGCCAGCAGCTTAGTCCATGCCGGGGAGCTGTTTTTT.